This T cell receptor beta chain was found in a study of CD8+ T cells in alopecia areata. Reverse transcribed after extraction, RNA yielded cDNA as the sequencing template. TCRdb keeps only in-frame clones here, not all; method: immunoSEQ multiplex PCR. The data show 220,000 or so clones, 57% seen once. The sequence was obtained from a human donor with alopecia areata. Material: CD4+ T cells sorted from blood, obtained at week 0.

CDR3 sequence: CASSVYGSGRTMETQYF. For the CDR3, the DNA is TGTGCCAGCAGCGTTTATGGAAGCGGGAGGACAATGGAGACCCAGTACTTC. This chain links TRBV9 with TRBJ2-5; TRBD2 aligns across 9 bases. The V and J ends lost 2 bases and 5 bases, in that order; junction bases with no gene match: 13. The germline CDR1 and CDR2 sequences are SGDLS and YYNGEE. CDR3 length: 17 residues.